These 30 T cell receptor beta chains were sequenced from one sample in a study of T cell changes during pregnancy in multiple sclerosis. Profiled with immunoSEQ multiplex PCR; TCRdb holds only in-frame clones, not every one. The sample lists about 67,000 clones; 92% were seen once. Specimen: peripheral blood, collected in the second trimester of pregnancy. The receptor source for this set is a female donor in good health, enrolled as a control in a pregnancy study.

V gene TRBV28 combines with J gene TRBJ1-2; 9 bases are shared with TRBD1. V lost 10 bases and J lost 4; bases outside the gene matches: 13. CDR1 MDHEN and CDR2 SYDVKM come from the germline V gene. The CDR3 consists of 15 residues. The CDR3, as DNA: TGTGCCACCCGGACAGGGGCCGCGGAAGGCTATGGCTACACCTTC. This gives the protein CATRTGAAEGYGYTF.

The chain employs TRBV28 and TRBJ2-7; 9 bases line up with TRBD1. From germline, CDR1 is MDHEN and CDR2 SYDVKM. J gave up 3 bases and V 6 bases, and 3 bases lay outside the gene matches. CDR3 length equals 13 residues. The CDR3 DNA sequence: TGTGCCAGCAGCTCGGGACAGGGCTACGAGCAGTACTTC. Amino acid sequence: CASSSGQGYEQYF.

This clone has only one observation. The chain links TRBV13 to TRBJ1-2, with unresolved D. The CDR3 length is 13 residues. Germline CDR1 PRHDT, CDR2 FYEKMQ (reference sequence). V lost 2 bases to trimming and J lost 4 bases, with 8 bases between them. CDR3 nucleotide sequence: TGTGCCAGCAGCTTAAACGTGGCCTATGGCTACACCTTC. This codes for CASSLNVAYGYTF.

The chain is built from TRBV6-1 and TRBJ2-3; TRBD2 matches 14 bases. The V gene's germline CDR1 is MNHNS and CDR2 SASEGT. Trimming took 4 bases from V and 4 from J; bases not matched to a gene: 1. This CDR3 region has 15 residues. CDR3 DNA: TGTGCCAGCAGTGGACTAGCGGGAGGGTCAGATACGCAGTATTTT. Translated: CASSGLAGGSDTQYF.

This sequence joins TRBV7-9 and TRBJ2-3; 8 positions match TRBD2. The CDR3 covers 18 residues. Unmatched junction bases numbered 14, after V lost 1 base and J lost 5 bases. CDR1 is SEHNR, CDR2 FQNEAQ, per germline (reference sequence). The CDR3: CASSLGQPGLGHLDTQYF. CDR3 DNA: TGTGCCAGCAGCTTAGGACAGCCGGGACTAGGTCACTTAGATACGCAGTATTTT. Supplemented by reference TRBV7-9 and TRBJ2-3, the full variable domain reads DTGVSQNPRHKITKRGQNVTFRCDPISEHNRLYWYRQTLGQGPEFLTYFQNEAQLEKSRLLSDRFSAERPKGSFSTLEIQRTEQGDSAMYLCASSLGQPGLGHLDTQYFGPGTRLTVL.

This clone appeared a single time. CDR3 sequence (DNA): TGTGCCAGCTCTCTAGTTAGATCAGATACGCAGTATTTT. The encoded protein is CASSLVRSDTQYF. The chain has TRBV7-2 and TRBJ2-3; D is uncertain. This CDR3 spans 13 amino acids. The V gene's germline CDR1 is SGHTA and CDR2 FQGNSA. Trimming removed 8 bases from V and 4 bases from J, with 13 bases in between.

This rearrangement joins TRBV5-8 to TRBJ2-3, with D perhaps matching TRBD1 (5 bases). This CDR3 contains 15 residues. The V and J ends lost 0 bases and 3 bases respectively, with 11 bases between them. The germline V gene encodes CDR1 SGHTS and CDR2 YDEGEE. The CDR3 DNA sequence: TGTGCCAGCAGCTTGGGGGCAGGGATGACAGATACGCAGTATTTT. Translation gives CASSLGAGMTDTQYF.

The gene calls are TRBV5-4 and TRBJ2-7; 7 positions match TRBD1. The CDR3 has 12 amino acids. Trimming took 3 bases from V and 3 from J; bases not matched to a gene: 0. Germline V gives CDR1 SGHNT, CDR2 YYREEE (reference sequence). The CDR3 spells CASSWDSYEQYF. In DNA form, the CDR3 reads TGTGCCAGCAGCTGGGACAGCTACGAGCAGTACTTC.

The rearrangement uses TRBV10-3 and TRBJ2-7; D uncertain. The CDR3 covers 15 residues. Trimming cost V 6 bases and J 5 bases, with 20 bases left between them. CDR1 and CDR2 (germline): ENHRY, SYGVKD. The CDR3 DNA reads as TGTGCCATCAGCCCCGAGGCTTCCTTTAGGCACGAGCAGTACTTC. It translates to CAISPEASFRHEQYF.

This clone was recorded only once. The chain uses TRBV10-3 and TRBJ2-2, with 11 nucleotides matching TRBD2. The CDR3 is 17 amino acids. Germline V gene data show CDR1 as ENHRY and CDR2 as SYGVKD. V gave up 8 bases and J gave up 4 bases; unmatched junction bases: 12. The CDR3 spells CAIGRAGLAGITGELFF. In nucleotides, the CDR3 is TGTGCCATCGGCAGAGCTGGACTAGCGGGCATCACCGGGGAGCTGTTTTTT.

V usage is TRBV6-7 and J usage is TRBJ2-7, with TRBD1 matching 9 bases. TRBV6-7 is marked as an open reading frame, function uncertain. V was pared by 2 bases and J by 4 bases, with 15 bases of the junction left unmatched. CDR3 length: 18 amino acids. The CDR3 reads CASSYTPGTGLSWYEQYF. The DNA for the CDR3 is TGTGCCAGCAGTTACACCCCCGGGACAGGGCTTTCTTGGTACGAGCAGTACTTC.

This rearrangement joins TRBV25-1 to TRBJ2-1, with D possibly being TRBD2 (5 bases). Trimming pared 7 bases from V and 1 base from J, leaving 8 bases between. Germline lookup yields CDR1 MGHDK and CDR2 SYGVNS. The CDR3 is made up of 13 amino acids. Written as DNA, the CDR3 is TGTGCCAGCAAAGCGGCGTCCTACAATGAGCAGTTCTTC. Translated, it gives CASKAASYNEQFF.

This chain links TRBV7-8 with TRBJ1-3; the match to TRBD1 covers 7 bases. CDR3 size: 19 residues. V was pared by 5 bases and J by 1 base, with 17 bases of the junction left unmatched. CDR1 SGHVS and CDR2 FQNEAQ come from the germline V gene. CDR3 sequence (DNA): TGTGCCAGCAGCCCCCGGTTAGGACAGGCTCGTGATTCTGGAAACACCATATATTTT. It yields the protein CASSPRLGQARDSGNTIYF.

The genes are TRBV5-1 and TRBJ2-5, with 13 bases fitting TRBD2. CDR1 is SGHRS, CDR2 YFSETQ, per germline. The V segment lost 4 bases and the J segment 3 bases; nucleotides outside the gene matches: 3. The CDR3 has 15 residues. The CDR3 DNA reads TGCGCCAGCAGCGCCGGGACTAGCGGGGAAGAGACCCAGTACTTC. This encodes CASSAGTSGEETQYF.

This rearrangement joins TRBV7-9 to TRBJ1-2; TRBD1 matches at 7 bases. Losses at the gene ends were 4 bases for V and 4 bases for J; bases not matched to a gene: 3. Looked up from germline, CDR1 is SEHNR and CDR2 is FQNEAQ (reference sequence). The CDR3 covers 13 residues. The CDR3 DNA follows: TGTGCCAGCAGCTCGGGACAGCGCTATGGCTACACCTTC. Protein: CASSSGQRYGYTF.

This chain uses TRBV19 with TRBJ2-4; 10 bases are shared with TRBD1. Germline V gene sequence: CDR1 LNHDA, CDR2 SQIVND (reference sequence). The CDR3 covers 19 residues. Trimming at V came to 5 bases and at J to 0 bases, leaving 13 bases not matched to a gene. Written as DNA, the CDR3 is TGTGCCAGTAGTTCTTCCGGGACAGGGGTTTCACTAGCCAAAAACATTCAGTACTTC. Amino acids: CASSSSGTGVSLAKNIQYF.

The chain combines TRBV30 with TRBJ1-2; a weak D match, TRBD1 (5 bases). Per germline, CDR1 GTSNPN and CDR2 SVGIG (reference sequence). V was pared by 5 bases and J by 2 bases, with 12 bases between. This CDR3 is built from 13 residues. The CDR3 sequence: CAWVRGGNYGYTF. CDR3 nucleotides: TGTGCCTGGGTAAGGGGCGGCAACTATGGCTACACCTTC.

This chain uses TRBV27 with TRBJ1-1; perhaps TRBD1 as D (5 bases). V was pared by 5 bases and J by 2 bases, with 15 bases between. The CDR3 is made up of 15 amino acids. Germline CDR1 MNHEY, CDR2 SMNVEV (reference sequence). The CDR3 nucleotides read TGTGCCAGCAGTACGGCCTCGGGGGTAAACACTGAAGCTTTCTTT. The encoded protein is CASSTASGVNTEAFF.

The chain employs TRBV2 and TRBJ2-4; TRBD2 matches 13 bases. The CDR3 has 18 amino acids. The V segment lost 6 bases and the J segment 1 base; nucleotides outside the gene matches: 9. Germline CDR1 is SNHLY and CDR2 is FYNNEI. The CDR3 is CASRASTSGGAAKNIQYF. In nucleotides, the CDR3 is TGTGCCAGCAGGGCTAGTACTAGCGGGGGGGCGGCCAAAAACATTCAGTACTTC.

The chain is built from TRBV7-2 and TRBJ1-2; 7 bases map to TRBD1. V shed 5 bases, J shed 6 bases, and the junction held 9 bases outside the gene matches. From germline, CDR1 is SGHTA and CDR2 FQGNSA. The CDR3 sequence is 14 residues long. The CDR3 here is CASSRGRTGHGYTF. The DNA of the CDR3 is TGTGCCAGCAGCCGTGGTAGGACAGGACATGGCTACACCTTC.

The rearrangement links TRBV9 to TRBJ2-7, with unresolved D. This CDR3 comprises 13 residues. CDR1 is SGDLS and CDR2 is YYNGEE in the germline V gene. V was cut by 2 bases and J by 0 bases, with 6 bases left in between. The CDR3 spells CASSVESSYEQYF. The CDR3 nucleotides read TGTGCCAGCAGCGTGGAGAGCTCCTACGAGCAGTACTTC.

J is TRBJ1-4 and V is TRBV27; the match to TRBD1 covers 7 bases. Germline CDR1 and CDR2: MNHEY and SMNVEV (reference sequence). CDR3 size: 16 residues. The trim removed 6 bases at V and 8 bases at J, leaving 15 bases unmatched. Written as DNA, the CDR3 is TGTGCCAGCAGACCAGGGACAGCCCTCGCGGGGGAAAAACTGTTTTTT. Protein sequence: CASRPGTALAGEKLFF.

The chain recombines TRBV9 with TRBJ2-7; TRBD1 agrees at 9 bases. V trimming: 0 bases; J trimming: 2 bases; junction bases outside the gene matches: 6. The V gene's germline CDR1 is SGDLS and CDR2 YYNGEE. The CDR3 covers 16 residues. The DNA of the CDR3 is TGTGCCAGCAGCGTAGCCACAGGGGGCGCGGCCTACGAGCAGTACTTC. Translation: CASSVATGGAAYEQYF.

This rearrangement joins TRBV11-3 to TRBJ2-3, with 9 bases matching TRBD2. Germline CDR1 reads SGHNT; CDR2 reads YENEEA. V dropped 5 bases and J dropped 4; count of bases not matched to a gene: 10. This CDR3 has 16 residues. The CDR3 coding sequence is TGTGCCAGCAGCCCTCGGGTAGCGGGAGAGGCAGATACGCAGTATTTT. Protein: CASSPRVAGEADTQYF.

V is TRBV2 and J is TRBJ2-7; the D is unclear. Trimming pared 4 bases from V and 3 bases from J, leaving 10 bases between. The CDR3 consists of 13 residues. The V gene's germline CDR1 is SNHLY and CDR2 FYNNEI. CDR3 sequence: CASSVPSLYEQYF. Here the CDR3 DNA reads TGTGCCAGCAGTGTACCGAGCCTCTACGAGCAGTACTTC.

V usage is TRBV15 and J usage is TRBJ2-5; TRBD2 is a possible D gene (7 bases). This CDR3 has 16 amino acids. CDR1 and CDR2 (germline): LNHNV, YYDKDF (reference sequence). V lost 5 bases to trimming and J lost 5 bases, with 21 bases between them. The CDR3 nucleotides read TGTGCCACCAGCGATCAATTCGGGGGGAGGGGGGAGACCCAGTACTTC. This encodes CATSDQFGGRGETQYF.

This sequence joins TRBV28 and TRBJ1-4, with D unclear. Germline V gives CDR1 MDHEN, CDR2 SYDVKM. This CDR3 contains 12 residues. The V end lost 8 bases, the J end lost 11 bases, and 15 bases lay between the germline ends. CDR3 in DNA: TGTGCCAGCGGAGGGATACTGGGGAAACTGTTTTTT. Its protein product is CASGGILGKLFF. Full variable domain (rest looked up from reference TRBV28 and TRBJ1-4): DVKVTQSSRYLVKRTGEKVFLECVQDMDHENMFWYRQDPGLGLRLIYFSYDVKMKEKGDIPEGYSVSREKKERFSLILESASTNQTSMYLCASGGILGKLFFGSGTQLSVL.

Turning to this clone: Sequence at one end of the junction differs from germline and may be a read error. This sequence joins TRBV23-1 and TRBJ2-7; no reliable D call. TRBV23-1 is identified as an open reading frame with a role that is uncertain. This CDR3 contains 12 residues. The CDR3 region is CASTQPLLGQYF. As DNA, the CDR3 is TGCGCCAGCACTCAACCCCTCCTAGGGCAGTACTTC.

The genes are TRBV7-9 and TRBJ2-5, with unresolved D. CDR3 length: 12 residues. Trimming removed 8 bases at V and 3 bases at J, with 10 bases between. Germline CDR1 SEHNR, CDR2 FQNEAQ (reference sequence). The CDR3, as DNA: TGTGCCAGCCGGAGTCCAAAAGAGACCCAGTACTTC. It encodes CASRSPKETQYF. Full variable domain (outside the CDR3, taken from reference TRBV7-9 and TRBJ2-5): DTGVSQNPRHKITKRGQNVTFRCDPISEHNRLYWYRQTLGQGPEFLTYFQNEAQLEKSRLLSDRFSAERPKGSFSTLEIQRTEQGDSAMYLCASRSPKETQYFGPGTRLLVL.

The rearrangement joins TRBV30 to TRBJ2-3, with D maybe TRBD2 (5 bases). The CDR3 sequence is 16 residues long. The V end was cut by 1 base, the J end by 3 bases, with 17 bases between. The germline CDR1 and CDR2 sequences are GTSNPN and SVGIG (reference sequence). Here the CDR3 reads CAWSGGGRAETDTQYF. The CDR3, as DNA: TGTGCCTGGAGTGGGGGTGGGAGAGCTGAGACAGATACGCAGTATTTT.